These 30 T cell receptor beta chains were sequenced from one sample in a study of OX40 agonist ivuxolimab in advanced cancers. Sequencing was performed with immunoSEQ multiplex PCR; in TCRdb, only in-frame clones are kept and a portion is missing. Found here are tens of thousands of clones, 85% of them singletons; the top ten hold roughly 21%. The source material was CD4+ or CD8+ T cells sorted from blood, sampled in a trial of the OX40 agonist ivuxolimab. The receptors here all came from an adult with an advanced solid tumor such as melanoma, head and neck, liver or kidney cancer.

The V and J genes are TRBV6-5 and TRBJ2-5; no clear D. The CDR3 is made up of 14 amino acids. Looked up from germline, CDR1 is MNHEY and CDR2 is SVGAGI. V was cut by 6 bases and J by 3 bases, with 14 bases left in between. The CDR3 sequence: CASSVTTTKETQYF. The CDR3, as DNA: TGTGCCAGCAGCGTTACAACCACGAAAGAGACCCAGTACTTC.

This clone appeared once. V is TRBV10-1 and J is TRBJ2-2; D is perhaps TRBD2 (6 bases). The CDR3 is 14 amino acids. V was shortened by 1 base and J by 4 bases, with 7 bases between the two germline ends. Germline CDR1 is WNHNN and CDR2 is SYGVQD (reference sequence). CDR3 in DNA: TGCGCCAGCAGTGAGTTGGGGGGCACCGGGGAGCTGTTTTTT. Its translation: CASSELGGTGELFF.

A remark on this clone: As the CDR3 is not closed by the conserved phenylalanine or tryptophan, this likely results from a read error. Because the CDR3's place on the DNA is in doubt, the DNA is left out and the CDR3 is given as listed by TCRdb. The chain employs TRBV4-1 and TRBJ2-3; the table's D call, TRBD2, was not checked against the DNA. The CDR3 is made up of 9 amino acids, end residues included. Germline CDR1 MGHRA, CDR2 YSYEKL. CDR3 amino acids: CASSPRTGS.

This clone occurred once. This rearrangement joins TRBV7-9 to TRBJ2-5; the D gene is possibly TRBD2 (7 bases). The CDR3 loop spans 14 amino acids. Germline assignment: CDR1 SEHNR and CDR2 FQNEAQ (reference sequence). The ends were cut back, 5 bases at V and 4 bases at J, with 14 bases in the middle. CDR3 DNA sequence: TGTGCCAGCAGCCCGGGGGGCCCTACAGAGACCCAGTACTTC. It is translated as CASSPGGPTETQYF.

The chain recombines TRBV6-4 with TRBJ1-1, with D perhaps matching TRBD1 (6 bases). V lost 2 bases to trimming and J lost 10 bases, with 11 bases between them. Germline CDR1 MRHNA, CDR2 SNTAGT. CDR3 length: 12 residues. The CDR3 loop is CASSDGTRGAFF. The DNA for the CDR3 is TGTGCCAGCAGTGACGGGACCAGGGGAGCTTTCTTT.

The chain uses TRBV7-3 and TRBJ2-7, with TRBD1 matching over 8 bases. Looked up from germline, CDR1 is SGHTA and CDR2 is FQGTGA. This CDR3 contains 16 residues. Trimming cost V 2 bases and J 5 bases; bases outside gene matches: 11. DNA of the CDR3: TGTGCCAGCAGCTTAGCGCAGCGGACAGGGTTCCACGAGCAGTACTTC. This encodes CASSLAQRTGFHEQYF.

The rearrangement links TRBV29-1 to TRBJ2-2; tentative D call: TRBD1 (6 bases). The V gene's germline CDR1 is SQVTM and CDR2 ANQGSEA. V was shortened by 7 bases and J by 1 base, with 10 bases between the two germline ends. The CDR3 is made up of 13 amino acids. In nucleotides, the CDR3 is TGCAGCGCCCGGACAGTGAACACCGGGGAGCTGTTTTTT. Translated: CSARTVNTGELFF.

The chain carries TRBV11-3 and TRBJ2-3; TRBD2 matches at 16 bases. The V gene end was trimmed by 5 bases and the J gene end by 6 bases; junction bases not matched to a gene: 8. The germline CDR1 and CDR2 sequences are SGHNT and YENEEA. This CDR3 is 17 amino acids long. CDR3 loop: CASSPGTSGGAGDTQYF. In DNA form, the CDR3 reads TGTGCCAGCAGCCCTGGGACTAGCGGGGGGGCCGGGGATACGCAGTATTTT.

The J gene is TRBJ2-2, the V gene TRBV11-2; maybe TRBD1 (6 bases). This CDR3 is 14 amino acids long. V was cut by 5 bases and J by 7 bases, with 14 bases left in between. CDR1 and CDR2 from the germline V gene are SGHAT and FQNNGV. The CDR3 protein is CASSQIQGIGELFF. The CDR3 nucleotides read TGTGCCAGCAGCCAGATACAGGGAATCGGGGAGCTGTTTTTT.

CDR3 in DNA: TGCGCCAGCAGTGAAGGGACTAGCGGGGGGCATGAGCAGTTCTTC. It encodes CASSEGTSGGHEQFF. This chain joins TRBV10-2 and TRBJ2-1, with TRBD2 matching 15 bases. The J segment lost 8 bases and the V segment lost 3 bases, leaving 2 bases of the junction unmatched. Germline CDR1 reads WSHSY; CDR2 reads SAAADI. CDR3 length: 15 residues.

V is TRBV4-3 and J is TRBJ2-7; 8 bases align to TRBD1. V lost 4 bases and J lost 4; bases outside the gene matches: 9. The V gene's germline CDR1 is LGHNA and CDR2 YSLEER. This CDR3 comprises 15 residues. DNA for the CDR3: TGCGCCAGCAGCCCTAGCGCGACAGGGGAATACGAGCAGTACTTC. This translates into CASSPSATGEYEQYF.

This clone was seen a handful of times. V is TRBV29-1 and J is TRBJ1-2; 7 bases agree with TRBD1. Germline assignment: CDR1 SQVTM and CDR2 ANQGSEA. The CDR3 is 14 amino acids. Unmatched junction bases numbered 5, after V lost 0 bases and J lost 4 bases. The CDR3 coding sequence is TGCAGCGTTGAAGACGGGAGGGGGCTCTATGGCTACACCTTC. This sequence encodes CSVEDGRGLYGYTF. The variable domain in full, with the rest retrieved from reference TRBV29-1 and TRBJ1-2, is SAVISQKPSRDICQRGTSLTIQCQVDSQVTMMFWYRQQPGQSLTLIATANQGSEATYESGFVIDKFPISRPNLTFSTLTVSNMSPEDSSIYLCSVEDGRGLYGYTFGSGTRLTVV.

The rearrangement joins TRBV28 to TRBJ2-1, with D unresolved. This CDR3 comprises 14 residues. Germline V gives CDR1 MDHEN, CDR2 SYDVKM. Trimming removed 6 bases at V and 2 bases at J, with 11 bases between. This CDR3 reads CASRDRIPYNEQFF. The CDR3 DNA is TGTGCCAGCAGGGACCGGATCCCCTACAATGAGCAGTTCTTC.

The sample holds a few counts of this clone. This chain links TRBV4-1 with TRBJ1-5; 7 bases are a match to TRBD1. With V trimmed by 4 bases and J by 4 bases, 7 bases remained unmatched. The CDR3 sequence is 15 residues long. From germline, CDR1 is MGHRA and CDR2 YSYEKL. This CDR3 reads CASSRRDSQNQPQHF. The CDR3 bases are TGCGCCAGCAGCCGGAGGGACAGCCAGAATCAGCCCCAGCATTTT.

By proportion, this clone is medium-sized (0.01 to 0.1%). The V and J genes are TRBV4-3 and TRBJ2-2, with D uncertain. The CDR3 contains 15 residues. The V and J ends lost 1 base and 1 base respectively, with 7 bases between them. CDR1 is LGHNA, CDR2 YSLEER, per germline. In DNA form, the CDR3 reads TGCGCCAGCAGCCAAGCGAGGCAGAACACCGGGGAGCTGTTTTTT. It translates to CASSQARQNTGELFF.

The chain has TRBV5-1 and TRBJ2-1; 9 nucleotides align to TRBD2. Unmatched junction bases numbered 2, after V lost 2 bases and J lost 2 bases. CDR1 is SGHRS, CDR2 YFSETQ, per germline. The CDR3 covers 15 residues. The CDR3 DNA follows: TGCGCCAGCAGCTTTAGCGGGGGAACCTACAATGAGCAGTTCTTC. The encoded protein is CASSFSGGTYNEQFF.

The rearrangement uses TRBV29-1 and TRBJ1-1; D remains ambiguous. The germline V gene encodes CDR1 SQVTM and CDR2 ANQGSEA. The CDR3 contains 10 residues. With 2 bases removed from V and 11 bases from J, the gap between germline ends came to 9 bases. The CDR3 region is CSVERSGAFF. The DNA for the CDR3 is TGCAGCGTTGAACGCTCCGGGGCTTTCTTT.

The chain links TRBV6-5 to TRBJ2-1; 12 nucleotides line up with TRBD2. The CDR3 is 15 amino acids. Losses at the gene ends were 6 bases for V and 7 bases for J; bases not matched to a gene: 7. Germline CDR1 reads MNHEY; CDR2 reads SVGAGI. CDR3 residues: CASSPLAGGPNEQFF. CDR3 sequence (DNA): TGTGCCAGCAGCCCCCTAGCGGGGGGGCCGAATGAGCAGTTCTTC.

This clone occurred a few times. The chain joins TRBV9 to TRBJ1-1; possible D gene TRBD1, 6 bases. This CDR3 has 13 residues. The germline V gene encodes CDR1 SGDLS and CDR2 YYNGEE. With 2 bases removed from V and 7 bases from J, the gap between germline ends came to 12 bases. Here the CDR3 DNA reads TGTGCCAGCAGCGTTGGAACAGGGAGTGAAGCTTTCTTT. The encoded protein is CASSVGTGSEAFF.

The rearrangement links TRBV9 to TRBJ2-3, with 12 positions matching TRBD2. The CDR3 is 15 residues long. Germline loops: CDR1 SGDLS, CDR2 YYNGEE. Trimming cost V 0 bases and J 4 bases; bases outside gene matches: 0. CDR3: CASSVGTSGADTQYF. The CDR3 bases are TGTGCCAGCAGCGTAGGGACTAGCGGGGCAGATACGCAGTATTTT. Together with reference TRBV9 and TRBJ2-3, the CDR3 gives the full variable domain: DSGVTQTPKHLITATGQRVTLRCSPRSGDLSVYWYQQSLDQGLQFLIQYYNGEERAKGNILERFSAQQFPDLHSELNLSSLELGDSALYFCASSVGTSGADTQYFGPGTRLTVL.

The gene calls are TRBV19 and TRBJ2-5; D is possibly TRBD2 (6 bases). The CDR3 runs 15 residues. Trimming removed 0 bases from V and 2 bases from J, with 10 bases in between. Germline V gene sequence: CDR1 LNHDA, CDR2 SQIVND (reference sequence). CDR3 coding DNA: TGTGCCAGTAGTATAGATGGGACTCGTCAAGAGACCCAGTACTTC. Translating gives CASSIDGTRQETQYF.

To note about this clone: Only one base separates this from a far larger clonotype, so it likely reflects a read error. The chain employs TRBV10-2 and TRBJ2-1, with TRBD1 identical over 12 bases. V lost 2 bases and J lost 5; bases outside the gene matches: 4. The CDR3 loop spans 16 amino acids. Germline V CDR1 and CDR2: WSHSY, SAAADI. In DNA form, the CDR3 reads TGCGCCAGCAGTGAGGCGGGGACAGGGGGCAACAATGAGCAGTTCTTC. It encodes CASSEAGTGGNNEQFF.

The rearrangement links TRBV4-2 to TRBJ1-6; D ambiguous. This CDR3 contains 16 residues. Trimming pared 4 bases from V and 5 bases from J, leaving 15 bases between. Germline V lookup: CDR1 LGHNA, CDR2 YNFKEQ. CDR3 nucleotides: TGTGCCAGCAGCCCCTCCGGAGGGTTCCATAATTCACCCCTCCACTTT. Protein: CASSPSGGFHNSPLHF.

The chain is built from TRBV10-3 and TRBJ1-2, with 7 bases fitting TRBD1. Trimming removed 2 bases from V and 0 bases from J; junction bases left unmatched: 3. CDR3 length equals 15 residues. Per germline, CDR1 ENHRY and CDR2 SYGVKD. The CDR3 protein is CAISERDSSNYGYTF. CDR3 nucleotides: TGTGCCATCAGTGAGCGGGACAGCTCTAACTATGGCTACACCTTC.

The chain has TRBV11-2 and TRBJ2-6; the D gene could be TRBD1 or TRBD2 (5 bases each). This CDR3 region has 14 residues. V lost 3 bases, J lost 4 bases, and 7 bases lay in between. Germline CDR1 is SGHAT and CDR2 is FQNNGV. CDR3 sequence reads: CASSFGGGANVLTF. In DNA form, the CDR3 reads TGTGCCAGCAGCTTTGGGGGAGGGGCCAACGTCCTGACTTTC.

The V and J genes are TRBV27 and TRBJ1-1; tentative D call: TRBD1 (5 bases). CDR1 is MNHEY, CDR2 SMNVEV, per germline (reference sequence). This CDR3 has 16 amino acids. The ends were cut back, 2 bases at V and 1 base at J, with 14 bases in the middle. Here the CDR3 reads CASSLPLGGTNTEAFF. The CDR3 nucleotides read TGTGCCAGCAGTTTACCCCTCGGGGGGACGAACACTGAAGCTTTCTTT.

The chain employs TRBV4-1 and TRBJ1-2, with no clear D. Germline CDR1 MGHRA, CDR2 YSYEKL. The CDR3 length is 14 residues. Between the trimmed V and J ends, which lost 2 bases and 0 bases, there was a span of 7 bases. In DNA form, the CDR3 reads TGCGCCAGCAGCCAATTAGACGCTAACTATGGCTACACCTTC. It is translated as CASSQLDANYGYTF.

V usage is TRBV28 and J usage is TRBJ1-1, with no clear D. Trimming removed 5 bases from V and 3 bases from J, with 16 bases in between. The CDR3 sequence is 15 residues long. Germline V gives CDR1 MDHEN, CDR2 SYDVKM. The CDR3: CASSGSPGSYTEAFF. The CDR3 nucleotides read TGTGCCAGCAGTGGCTCCCCCGGTTCTTACACTGAAGCTTTCTTT.

The chain is built from TRBV28 and TRBJ1-5, with D possibly TRBD1 on 6 matching bases. V shed 7 bases and J shed 3 bases, with 13 bases lying between them. The V gene's germline CDR1 is MDHEN and CDR2 SYDVKM. The CDR3 runs to 14 residues. The CDR3 coding sequence is TGTGCCAGCACCCTCACAGGGTTCAATCAGCCCCAGCATTTT. Its translation is CASTLTGFNQPQHF.

The chain's CDR3 is CASSPTRGGINEQFF. The CDR3 nucleotides read TGTGCCAGCAGCCCCACGAGGGGGGGCATCAATGAGCAGTTCTTC. The chain employs TRBV7-3 and TRBJ2-1; D might be TRBD2 (7 bases). Germline assignment: CDR1 SGHTA and CDR2 FQGTGA. The germline V and J ends were trimmed by 5 bases and 6 bases, with 17 bases remaining between them. The CDR3 runs 15 residues.